This TCR beta chain was observed in a study of blood T cell repertoires in COVID-19. Study overall: COVID-19 samples collected from the United States, Italy and Spain covered acute and convalescent phases. Sample material is recorded as cDNA or gDNA derived from T cells, B-cell-depleted T cells, or PBMCs.

Germline CDR1 reads SGHDT; CDR2 reads YYEEEE. There are 15 residues in the CDR3. V dropped 0 bases and J dropped 1 base, with 9 bases sitting between them. In the source study's methods: The authors estimated nucleated cell counts from reference gene primer amplification. Libraries were prepared by immunoSEQ multiplex PCR; TCRdb keeps only in-frame clonotypes and omits some of them. V and J calls and clone size are copied from that table; D and trimming were computed from the DNA. The table records about 35,000 clones, more than 80% of them present only once. What was sequenced was peripheral blood. This TCR derives from a man aged 60 to 75 with active or convalescent COVID-19. The chain recombines TRBV5-6 with TRBJ2-3; D possibly corresponds to TRBD1 (5 bases). CDR3 sequence (DNA): TGTGCCAGCAGCTTGGGAGGACATCGCACAGATACGCAGTATTTT. This encodes CASSLGGHRTDTQYF.